This T cell receptor (beta chain) was sequenced in a study of CD8 T cells in ankylosing spondylitis. Study-wide findings and caveats: According to the report, clones linked to the disease were significantly enriched in matched synovial fluid samples taken from ankylosing spondylitis patients.

This clonotype has a single count. Its antigen remains unidentified. V was shortened by 3 bases and J by 11 bases, with 13 bases between the two germline ends. There are 12 residues in the CDR3. TCRdb passed the 5' RACE reads through MiXCR, listing each CDR3 protein once. The data contain some 270,000 distinct CDR3 sequences, roughly a third of them singletons. What was sequenced was blood, either unsorted or a sorted T cell fraction (not recorded which). This chain uses TRBV12-3 or TRBV12-4 with TRBJ1-1; D is uncertain. The TCR originated in a male donor with ankylosing spondylitis or in good health (not recorded which). The CDR3 DNA reads as TGTGCCAGCAGTTTGTTCCCGGTGATTGCTTTCTTT. This encodes CASSLFPVIAFF.